A single sample is the source of the 32 T cell receptor beta chains below, sequenced in a study of OX40 agonist ivuxolimab in advanced cancers. Produced via immunoSEQ multiplex PCR; TCRdb's table is partial and in-frame only. The table includes about 69,000 clones, 75% to 90% detected once. The source material was CD4+ or CD8+ T cells sorted from blood, sampled in a trial of the OX40 agonist ivuxolimab. These receptors were obtained from an adult with an advanced solid tumor such as melanoma, head and neck, liver or kidney cancer.

CDR3 in amino acids: CATRGQGAEEQYF. DNA for the CDR3: TGTGCCACTAGGGGGCAGGGGGCGGAGGAGCAGTACTTC. The chain uses TRBV15 and TRBJ2-7; 8 positions agree with TRBD1. Trimming removed 9 bases from V and 7 bases from J; junction bases left unmatched: 11. The CDR3 totals 13 residues. The V gene's germline CDR1 is LNHNV and CDR2 YYDKDF (reference sequence). Filled out from reference TRBV15 and TRBJ2-7, the complete variable domain reads DAMVIQNPRYQVTQFGKPVTLSCSQTLNHNVMYWYQQKSSQAPKLLFHYYDKDFNNEADTPDNFQSRRPNTSFCFLDIRSPGLGDTAMYLCATRGQGAEEQYFGPGTRLTVT.

A single count supports this clone. This chain links TRBV10-3 with TRBJ2-2, with no clear D. The CDR3 totals 15 residues. With 3 bases removed from V and 0 bases from J, the gap between germline ends came to 8 bases. The germline CDR1 and CDR2 sequences are ENHRY and SYGVKD. CDR3 nucleotide sequence: TGTGCCATCAGTGATGGGTATTCGAACACCGGGGAGCTGTTTTTT. As protein: CAISDGYSNTGELFF.

The V call is TRBV6-4, the J call TRBJ1-1; TRBD1 matches 9 bases. The germline V gene has CDR1 MRHNA and CDR2 SNTAGT. With 6 bases clipped from V and 5 bases from J, the junction kept 4 bases outside the gene matches. The CDR3 has 13 amino acids. CDR3 protein: CASRETGGTEAFF. CDR3 sequence (DNA): TGTGCCAGCAGAGAGACAGGGGGGACTGAAGCTTTCTTT.

This clone was counted only a few times. This chain connects TRBV28 to TRBJ2-1; possibly TRBD1 for D (7 bases). The CDR3 length is 16 residues. Germline values: CDR1 MDHEN, CDR2 SYDVKM. Trimming left V 6 bases short and J 5 bases short, with 20 bases between. The CDR3 DNA reads as TGTGCCAGCAGCTCCTTGCGGGACAGCCCTAACAATGAGCAGTTCTTC. The encoded protein is CASSSLRDSPNNEQFF.

The J gene is TRBJ2-7, the V gene TRBV28, with 10 nucleotides matching TRBD2. The V gene's germline CDR1 is MDHEN and CDR2 SYDVKM. With V trimmed by 1 base and J by 7 bases, 7 bases remained unmatched. This CDR3 comprises 15 residues. The CDR3 DNA reads as TGTGCCAGCAGTTTATCCCTAGCGGGAGAAAGTGAGCAGTACTTC. Translation: CASSLSLAGESEQYF.

The sample holds one count of this clone. The chain carries TRBV19 and TRBJ2-3; D remains unclear. Germline-derived CDR1 and CDR2 are LNHDA and SQIVND (reference sequence). This CDR3 has 9 residues. V gave up 10 bases and J gave up 3 bases, with 2 bases separating them. CDR3 nucleotide sequence: TGTGCCAAAACAGATACGCAGTATTTT. Residues: CAKTDTQYF.

The chain combines TRBV4-3 with TRBJ2-7; D not resolved. The CDR3 has 14 amino acids. V was pared by 0 bases and J by 3 bases, with 9 bases between. In germline, CDR1 is LGHNA, CDR2 YSLEER. The CDR3: CASSQDYSRYEQYF. Here the CDR3 DNA reads TGCGCCAGCAGCCAAGATTACAGCCGCTACGAGCAGTACTTC.

V is TRBV29-1 and J is TRBJ2-1; 9 nucleotides agree with TRBD1. Trimming took 6 bases from V and 8 from J; bases not matched to a gene: 14. This CDR3 is built from 15 residues. Germline CDR1 is SQVTM and CDR2 is ANQGSEA. The CDR3 reads CSVQTDRGLVDEQFF. The CDR3 coding sequence is TGCAGCGTCCAAACGGACAGGGGATTGGTGGATGAGCAGTTCTTC.

The chain has TRBV5-6 and TRBJ1-3; the D gene is possibly TRBD1 (6 bases). The length of the CDR3 is 15 residues. From germline, CDR1 is SGHDT and CDR2 YYEEEE. Trimming removed 5 bases at V and 0 bases at J, with 12 bases between. The CDR3 region is CASRPTGYSGNTIYF. CDR3 coding DNA: TGTGCCAGCAGACCCACAGGGTACTCTGGAAACACCATATATTTT.

The chain couples TRBV18 to TRBJ1-2, with unresolved D. Trimming stripped 2 bases from V and 8 bases from J, with 21 bases between. Germline V gives CDR1 KGHSH, CDR2 LQKENI. CDR3 length: 16 residues. The CDR3 nucleotides read TGTGCCAGCTCACCAGCAGGCGACTTTAATGCTTGGGGCTACACCTTC. It is translated as CASSPAGDFNAWGYTF.

With respect to this clone: This could be a read error, since a much larger clone is one nucleotide away. The chain recombines TRBV7-3 with TRBJ2-1; 9 positions agree with TRBD2. The CDR3 extends over 15 amino acids. Trimming removed 3 bases from V and 0 bases from J; junction bases left unmatched: 0. In germline, CDR1 is SGHTA, CDR2 FQGTGA. DNA of the CDR3: TGTGCCAGCAGCTTTAGCGGGAGCTCCTACAATGAGCAGTTCTTC. It is translated as CASSFSGSSYNEQFF.

The V and J genes are TRBV28 and TRBJ2-5, with 11 bases aligning to TRBD2. The CDR3 consists of 16 residues. In germline, CDR1 is MDHEN, CDR2 SYDVKM. V shed 0 bases, J shed 2 bases, and the junction held 2 bases outside the gene matches. The CDR3 is CASSLWTSGTQETQYF. CDR3 DNA sequence: TGTGCCAGCAGTTTATGGACTAGCGGGACGCAAGAGACCCAGTACTTC.

This clone was observed once. The chain has TRBV4-3 and TRBJ2-5; D gene uncertain. The CDR3 length is 14 residues. The ends were cut back, 1 base at V and 1 base at J, with 7 bases in the middle. The V gene's germline CDR1 is LGHNA and CDR2 YSLEER. CDR3 DNA sequence: TGCGCCAGCAGCCAAGGGGTCTCCCAAGAGACCCAGTACTTC. Its translation is CASSQGVSQETQYF.

The rearrangement links TRBV7-2 to TRBJ2-7; the match to TRBD2 covers 7 bases. Trimming removed 2 bases from V and 2 bases from J; junction bases left unmatched: 3. CDR1 SGHTA and CDR2 FQGNSA come from the germline V gene. The CDR3 is 14 amino acids. For the CDR3, the DNA is TGTGCCAGCAGCTTACTCGGGGGGACCTACGAGCAGTACTTC. Protein product: CASSLLGGTYEQYF.

J is TRBJ2-7 and V is TRBV9; a possible D gene is TRBD2 (7 bases). Germline CDR1 is SGDLS and CDR2 is YYNGEE. The CDR3 sequence is 12 residues long. V lost 4 bases, J lost 6 bases, and 11 bases lay in between. The CDR3 loop is CASSIRGGEQYF. The CDR3 bases are TGTGCCAGCAGCATAAGGGGGGGCGAGCAGTACTTC.

This clone was seen once. This chain uses TRBV7-2 with TRBJ1-3; 8 nucleotides line up with TRBD1. This CDR3 contains 17 residues. Germline V gene lookup returns CDR1 SGHTA and CDR2 FQGNSA. The V segment lost 5 bases and the J segment 4 bases; nucleotides outside the gene matches: 13. The CDR3 region has the DNA TGTGCCAGCAGCACCTCACGCAACCGGGACAGGGGAAACACCATATATTTT. This translates into CASSTSRNRDRGNTIYF.

The chain joins TRBV28 to TRBJ2-5; D not certain. V dropped 3 bases and J dropped 5 bases, with 13 bases sitting between them. CDR1 and CDR2 from the germline V gene are MDHEN and SYDVKM. This CDR3 region has 14 residues. The CDR3 reads CASSFGIGLETQYF. CDR3 in DNA: TGTGCCAGCAGTTTTGGTATCGGGCTTGAGACCCAGTACTTC.

The genes are TRBV5-6 and TRBJ1-2; D is unclear. CDR3 length: 16 residues. Trimming pared 1 base from V and 4 bases from J, leaving 17 bases between. The germline V gene has CDR1 SGHDT and CDR2 YYEEEE. The CDR3 here is CASSLRSSFGSYGYTF. In DNA form, the CDR3 reads TGTGCCAGCAGCTTGAGGAGTTCCTTCGGTAGCTATGGCTACACCTTC. Using reference TRBV5-6 and TRBJ1-2 for the parts outside the CDR3, the full variable domain is DAGVTQSPTHLIKTRGQQVTLRCSPKSGHDTVSWYQQALGQGPQFIFQYYEEEERQRGNFPDRFSGHQFPNYSSELNVNALLLGDSALYLCASSLRSSFGSYGYTFGSGTRLTVV.

The J gene is TRBJ2-7, the V gene TRBV9, with D maybe TRBD2 (5 bases). This CDR3 has 14 residues. Germline V gene sequence: CDR1 SGDLS, CDR2 YYNGEE. V shed 4 bases and J shed 3 bases, with 14 bases lying between them. CDR3 in DNA: TGTGCCAGCAGCTCAGGCGGGCAGGTCTACGAGCAGTACTTC. It codes for CASSSGGQVYEQYF.

V and J are TRBV9 and TRBJ2-3; no clear D. The CDR3 totals 13 residues. V gave up 0 bases and J gave up 4 bases, with 6 bases separating them. Germline V gene lookup returns CDR1 SGDLS and CDR2 YYNGEE. In DNA form, the CDR3 reads TGTGCCAGCAGCGTAGACGGTGCAGATACGCAGTATTTT. Encoded protein: CASSVDGADTQYF.

The chain has TRBV4-3 and TRBJ2-7, with a possible D match to TRBD2 (6 bases). V was pared by 1 base and J by 0 bases, with 10 bases between. Germline-derived CDR1 and CDR2 are LGHNA and YSLEER. The CDR3 is 15 amino acids. CDR3 bases: TGCGCCAGCAGCCAAGCGGAGGGCAGCTCCTACGAGCAGTACTTC. Encoded protein: CASSQAEGSSYEQYF.

The chain combines TRBV27 with TRBJ2-7; 11 bases map to TRBD2. The germline gives CDR1 MNHEY, CDR2 SMNVEV (reference sequence). The CDR3 runs 16 residues. The V gene end was trimmed by 1 base and the J gene end by 3 bases; junction bases not matched to a gene: 5. The CDR3 DNA reads as TGTGCCAGCAGTTTATTAGCGGGAGGGGCTCTCTACGAGCAGTACTTC. Translated: CASSLLAGGALYEQYF.

The rearrangement joins TRBV27 to TRBJ1-5; D unclear. Germline lookup yields CDR1 MNHEY and CDR2 SMNVEV (reference sequence). V lost 8 bases, J lost 0 bases, and 8 bases lay in between. The length of the CDR3 is 13 residues. DNA of the CDR3: TGTGCCAGCCGGTCTCATAGCAATCAGCCCCAGCATTTT. It yields the protein CASRSHSNQPQHF.

The chain joins TRBV7-6 to TRBJ2-7; 8 bases line up with TRBD1. J lost 7 bases, V lost 3 bases, and 5 bases had no gene match. Germline assignment: CDR1 SGHVS and CDR2 FNYEAQ. The CDR3 is 13 residues long. This chain's CDR3 is CASSFSTGGEQYF. In DNA form, the CDR3 reads TGTGCCAGCAGCTTTAGTACAGGGGGGGAGCAGTACTTC. The full variable domain, its missing parts supplied by reference TRBV7-6 and TRBJ2-7, is GAGVSQSPRYKVTKRGQDVALRCDPISGHVSLYWYRQALGQGPEFLTYFNYEAQQDKSGLPNDRFSAERPEGSISTLTIQRTEQRDSAMYRCASSFSTGGEQYFGPGTRLTVT.

V is TRBV4-3 and J is TRBJ2-7; the match to TRBD1 covers 8 bases. This CDR3 has 16 amino acids. Unmatched junction bases numbered 8, after V lost 1 base and J lost 3 bases. Per germline, CDR1 LGHNA and CDR2 YSLEER. The CDR3 protein is CASSQAWTGFDYEQYF. Here the CDR3 DNA reads TGCGCCAGCAGCCAAGCCTGGACAGGGTTCGACTACGAGCAGTACTTC.

This chain uses TRBV19 with TRBJ1-5; TRBD1 aligns across 8 bases. Germline CDR1 reads LNHDA; CDR2 reads SQIVND (reference sequence). V shed 9 bases, J shed 9 bases, and the junction held 16 bases outside the gene matches. The CDR3 runs to 15 residues. The CDR3 protein is CASSQMDRDLRPQHF. Written as DNA, the CDR3 is TGTGCCAGCTCCCAAATGGACAGGGACCTACGGCCCCAGCATTTT.

CDR3 residues: CASSFISVRSADTQYF. The CDR3 coding sequence is TGTGCCAGCAGCTTTATTTCGGTGAGGTCGGCGGATACGCAGTATTTT. The chain carries TRBV7-2 and TRBJ2-3; D remains unclear. V lost 3 bases to trimming and J lost 6 bases, with 19 bases between them. The germline CDR1 and CDR2 sequences are SGHTA and FQGNSA. The CDR3 consists of 16 residues.

V gene TRBV7-8 combines with J gene TRBJ2-7; TRBD1 is a possible D gene (8 bases). Germline-derived CDR1 and CDR2 are SGHVS and FQNEAQ. Trimming stripped 4 bases from V and 4 bases from J, with 17 bases between. This CDR3 spans 15 amino acids. CDR3 protein: CASSWGDRGGYEQYF. The DNA of the CDR3 is TGTGCCAGCAGCTGGGGAGACAGGGGAGGGTACGAGCAGTACTTC.

The chain is built from TRBV7-6 and TRBJ2-7; D not resolved. This CDR3 comprises 14 residues. Trimming pared 1 base from V and 5 bases from J, leaving 12 bases between. Germline assignment: CDR1 SGHVS and CDR2 FNYEAQ. CDR3 in DNA: TGTGCCAGCAGCTTAGTTTCCGGGTTCGACGAGCAGTACTTC. It translates to CASSLVSGFDEQYF.

The V gene is TRBV6-1, the J gene TRBJ2-3, with D possibly TRBD2 on 5 matching bases. The CDR3 runs to 15 residues. Germline V CDR1 and CDR2: MNHNS, SASEGT. Trimming stripped 2 bases from V and 0 bases from J, with 9 bases between. CDR3 loop: CASSEFLASTDTQYF. The DNA of the CDR3 is TGTGCCAGCAGTGAATTCTTAGCGAGCACAGATACGCAGTATTTT.

This chain joins TRBV19 and TRBJ1-1; 10 nucleotides align to TRBD1. The germline CDR1 and CDR2 sequences are LNHDA and SQIVND (reference sequence). The CDR3 runs 16 residues. V was pared by 5 bases and J by 6 bases, with 12 bases of the junction left unmatched. This CDR3 reads CASSPLRDRGVPEAFF. CDR3 nucleotide sequence: TGTGCCAGTAGTCCCCTAAGGGACAGGGGCGTCCCTGAAGCTTTCTTT.

This rearrangement joins TRBV5-6 to TRBJ2-1; TRBD2 aligns across 9 bases. The germline CDR1 and CDR2 sequences are SGHDT and YYEEEE. J gave up 3 bases and V 4 bases, and 5 bases lay outside the gene matches. This CDR3 spans 15 amino acids. For the CDR3, the DNA is TGTGCCAGCAGCCCCGCGGGGGGGCACTACAATGAGCAGTTCTTC. Translation: CASSPAGGHYNEQFF.